Listed here are 2 T cell receptor beta chains from one sample, sequenced in a study of T cells in Graves' hyperthyroidism and ophthalmopathy. RNA transcripts yielded amplified TCR beta CDR3 regions. HTBI primers drove first-round RT-PCR of the TCR CDR3. MiXCR was run by TCRdb on the multiplex PCR reads, yielding one entry per CDR3 protein. The sample consists of approximately 720,000 distinct CDR3 sequences, 18% of them appearing once. The sample comprised blood. The receptor source for this set is a woman aged 50 to 60 with Graves' hyperthyroidism that later progressed to Graves' ophthalmopathy.

The chain uses TRBV20-1 and TRBJ1-1; possibly TRBD1 for D (6 bases). From germline, CDR1 is DFQATT and CDR2 SNEGSKA (reference sequence). The CDR3 totals 16 residues. V lost 2 bases, J lost 1 base, and 17 bases lay in between. The CDR3 loop is CSARPRGRGTNTEAFF. In DNA, the CDR3 is TGCAGTGCTAGACCCCGTGGCAGGGGAACGAACACTGAAGCTTTCTTT.

This clonotype was observed at least ten times. This chain links TRBV28 with TRBJ1-2; TRBD1 matches 8 bases. V gave up 5 bases and J gave up 11 bases; unmatched junction bases: 4. Germline CDR1 MDHEN, CDR2 SYDVKM. The CDR3 length is 11 residues. CDR3 sequence: CASSTRTGYTF. CDR3 in DNA: TGTGCCAGCAGTACAAGGACAGGGTACACCTTC.